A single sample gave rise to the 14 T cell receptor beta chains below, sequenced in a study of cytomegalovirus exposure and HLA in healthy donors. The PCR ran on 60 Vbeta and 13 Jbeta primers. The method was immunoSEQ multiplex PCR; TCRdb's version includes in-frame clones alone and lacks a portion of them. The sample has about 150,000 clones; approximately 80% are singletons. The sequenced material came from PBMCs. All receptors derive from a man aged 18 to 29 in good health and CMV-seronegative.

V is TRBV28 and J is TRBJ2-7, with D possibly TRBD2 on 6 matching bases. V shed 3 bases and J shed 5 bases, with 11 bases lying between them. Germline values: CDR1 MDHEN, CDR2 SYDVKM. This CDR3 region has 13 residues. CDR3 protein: CASSFAGIHEQYF. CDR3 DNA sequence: TGTGCCAGCAGTTTTGCGGGGATCCACGAGCAGTACTTC. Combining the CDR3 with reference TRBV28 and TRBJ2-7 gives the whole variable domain DVKVTQSSRYLVKRTGEKVFLECVQDMDHENMFWYRQDPGLGLRLIYFSYDVKMKEKGDIPEGYSVSREKKERFSLILESASTNQTSMYLCASSFAGIHEQYFGPGTRLTVT.

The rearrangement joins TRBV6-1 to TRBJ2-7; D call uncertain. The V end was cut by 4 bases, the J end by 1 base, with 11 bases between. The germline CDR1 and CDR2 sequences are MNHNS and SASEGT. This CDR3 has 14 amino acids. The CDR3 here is CASSGNSPSYEQYF. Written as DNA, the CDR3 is TGTGCCAGCAGTGGGAACAGCCCGTCCTACGAGCAGTACTTC.

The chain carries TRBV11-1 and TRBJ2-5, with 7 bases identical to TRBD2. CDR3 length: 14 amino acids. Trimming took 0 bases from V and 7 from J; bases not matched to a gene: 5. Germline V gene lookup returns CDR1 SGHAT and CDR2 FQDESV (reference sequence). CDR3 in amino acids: CASSLAGTTGTQYF. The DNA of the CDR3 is TGTGCCAGCAGCTTAGCCGGGACTACGGGGACCCAGTACTTC.

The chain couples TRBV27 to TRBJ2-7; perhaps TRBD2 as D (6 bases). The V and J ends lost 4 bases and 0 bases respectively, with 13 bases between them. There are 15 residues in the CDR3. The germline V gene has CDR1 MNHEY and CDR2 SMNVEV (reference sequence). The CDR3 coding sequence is TGTGCCAGCAGTTATAACCCGGGACTCTCCTACGAGCAGTACTTC. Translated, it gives CASSYNPGLSYEQYF.

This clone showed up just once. CDR3 protein: CASSLRTGGLEAFF. The CDR3 DNA follows: TGTGCCAGTAGCCTCCGGACAGGGGGCTTGGAAGCTTTCTTT. V and J are TRBV19 and TRBJ1-1; 11 bases are shared with TRBD1. V lost 6 bases to trimming and J lost 8 bases; unmatched junction nucleotides: 8. CDR3 length equals 14 residues. The germline V gene encodes CDR1 LNHDA and CDR2 SQIVND (reference sequence).

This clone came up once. For the CDR3, the DNA is TGTGCCAGCTCACCCCCCCAGGGGGATAAAGCTTTCTTT. Its protein product is CASSPPQGDKAFF. The chain combines TRBV18 with TRBJ1-1; TRBD1 agrees at 7 bases. J lost 9 bases, V lost 3 bases, and 7 bases had no gene match. This CDR3 has 13 residues. Germline assignment: CDR1 KGHSH and CDR2 LQKENI.

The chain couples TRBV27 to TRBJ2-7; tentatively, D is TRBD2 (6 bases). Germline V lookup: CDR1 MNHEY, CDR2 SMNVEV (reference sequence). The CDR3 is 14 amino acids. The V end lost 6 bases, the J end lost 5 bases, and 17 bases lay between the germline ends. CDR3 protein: CASSQVGGDHEQYF. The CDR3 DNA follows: TGTGCCAGCAGCCAAGTGGGGGGAGATCACGAGCAGTACTTC.

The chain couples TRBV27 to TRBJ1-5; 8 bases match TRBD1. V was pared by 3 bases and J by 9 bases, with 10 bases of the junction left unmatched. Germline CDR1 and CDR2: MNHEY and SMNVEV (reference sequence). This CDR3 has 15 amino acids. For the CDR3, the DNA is TGTGCCAGCAGTTTGACAGGGGCCGGAGTAACGCCCCAGCATTTT. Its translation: CASSLTGAGVTPQHF.

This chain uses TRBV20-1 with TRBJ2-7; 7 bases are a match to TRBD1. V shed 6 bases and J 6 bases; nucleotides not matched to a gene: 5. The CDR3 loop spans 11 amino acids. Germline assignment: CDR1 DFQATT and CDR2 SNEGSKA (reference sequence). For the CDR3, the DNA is TGCAGTGCCCAGTCAGGGGGCGAGCAGTACTTC. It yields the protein CSAQSGGEQYF.

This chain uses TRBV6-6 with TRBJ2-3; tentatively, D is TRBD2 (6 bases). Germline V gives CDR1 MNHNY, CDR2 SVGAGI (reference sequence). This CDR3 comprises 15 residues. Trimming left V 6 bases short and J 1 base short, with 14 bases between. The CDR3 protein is CASSLAGRRTDTQYF. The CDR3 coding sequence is TGTGCCAGCAGCCTCGCGGGACGACGCACAGATACGCAGTATTTT.

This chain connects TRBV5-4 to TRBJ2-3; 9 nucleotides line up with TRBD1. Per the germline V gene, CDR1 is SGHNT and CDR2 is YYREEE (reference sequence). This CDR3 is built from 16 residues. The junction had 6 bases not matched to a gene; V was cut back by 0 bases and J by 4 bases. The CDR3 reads CASSLGGTGSADTQYF. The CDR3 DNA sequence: TGTGCCAGCAGCTTGGGGGGGACAGGGTCGGCAGATACGCAGTATTTT.

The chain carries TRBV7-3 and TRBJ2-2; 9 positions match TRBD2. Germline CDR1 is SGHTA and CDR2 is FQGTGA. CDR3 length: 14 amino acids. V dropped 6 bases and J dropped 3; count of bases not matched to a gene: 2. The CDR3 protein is CASRIAGDTGELFF. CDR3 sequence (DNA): TGTGCCAGCAGGATAGCGGGAGACACCGGGGAGCTGTTTTTT. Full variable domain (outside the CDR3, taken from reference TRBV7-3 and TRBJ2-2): GAGVSQTPSNKVTEKGKYVELRCDPISGHTALYWYRQSLGQGPEFLIYFQGTGAADDSGLPNDRFFAVRPEGSVSTLKIQRTERGDSAVYLCASRIAGDTGELFFGEGSRLTVL.

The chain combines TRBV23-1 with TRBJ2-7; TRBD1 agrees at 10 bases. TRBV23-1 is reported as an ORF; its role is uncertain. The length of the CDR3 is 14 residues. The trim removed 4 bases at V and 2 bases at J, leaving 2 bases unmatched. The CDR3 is CASSPGQGPYEQYF. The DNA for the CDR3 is TGCGCCAGCAGTCCGGGACAGGGGCCCTACGAGCAGTACTTC.

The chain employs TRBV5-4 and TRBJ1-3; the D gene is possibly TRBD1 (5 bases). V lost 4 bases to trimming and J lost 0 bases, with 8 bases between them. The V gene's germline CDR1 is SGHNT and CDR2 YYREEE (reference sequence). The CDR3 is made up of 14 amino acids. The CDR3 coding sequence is TGTGCCAGCAGCCCGACAGACTCTGGAAACACCATATATTTT. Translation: CASSPTDSGNTIYF.